The 9 T cell receptor beta chains in this list originate from one sample, sequenced in a study of T cell responses to AZD1222 COVID-19 vaccine. Profiled with immunoSEQ multiplex PCR; TCRdb holds only in-frame clones, not every one. The profile shows approximately 210,000 clones, roughly 94% of them singletons. The material sequenced was peripheral blood, taken 28 days after the second dose of the MenACWY control vaccine. These receptors all come from an adult who received the MenACWY meningococcal vaccine as a control.

The chain joins TRBV14 to TRBJ1-1; D unresolved. The CDR3 is made up of 15 amino acids. Germline V CDR1 and CDR2: SGHDN, FVKESK. The V end was cut by 1 base, the J end by 1 base, with 10 bases between. The CDR3: CASSQGSLGNTEAFF. CDR3 DNA: TGTGCCAGCAGCCAAGGTTCCCTCGGGAACACTGAAGCTTTCTTT.

The rearrangement links TRBV7-3 to TRBJ2-3; 7 positions match TRBD2. V dropped 2 bases and J dropped 0; count of bases not matched to a gene: 5. The CDR3 spans 16 residues. CDR1 is SGHTA and CDR2 is FQGTGA in the germline V gene. The chain's CDR3 is CASSLYGGSSTDTQYF. CDR3 DNA sequence: TGTGCCAGCAGCTTATACGGGGGGAGTAGCACAGATACGCAGTATTTT.

This clone appeared a single time. This chain uses TRBV5-6 with TRBJ2-7, with D unclear. V was pared by 1 base and J by 4 bases, with 12 bases between. This CDR3 region has 14 residues. Looked up from germline, CDR1 is SGHDT and CDR2 is YYEEEE. The CDR3 nucleotides are TGTGCCAGCAGCTTGCACGCCACCCTATACGAGCAGTACTTC. Translating gives CASSLHATLYEQYF.

V usage is TRBV24-1 and J usage is TRBJ2-4; D unresolved. Germline CDR1 reads KGHDR; CDR2 reads SFDVKD. The CDR3 consists of 16 residues. V gave up 5 bases and J gave up 0 bases, with 13 bases separating them. Written as DNA, the CDR3 is TGTGCCACCAGTGTATTACTCGGCAGAGCCAAAAACATTCAGTACTTC. The encoded protein is CATSVLLGRAKNIQYF.

The V call is TRBV7-3, the J call TRBJ2-1; 8 bases align to TRBD2. From germline, CDR1 is SGHTA and CDR2 FQGTGA. V lost 3 bases and J lost 7; bases outside the gene matches: 8. The CDR3 loop spans 15 amino acids. The CDR3 region is CASSFVASGRNEQFF. In nucleotides, the CDR3 is TGTGCCAGCAGCTTCGTGGCTAGCGGGCGGAATGAGCAGTTCTTC.

As regards this clone: A read error may be the cause here, since a much bigger clone is one base away. The chain recombines TRBV3-1 (or the pseudogene TRBV3-2) with TRBJ2-5, with D hard to call. Per germline, CDR1 LGHDT and CDR2 YNNKEL (reference sequence). The ends were cut back, 5 bases at V and 3 bases at J, with 4 bases in the middle. This CDR3 has 11 amino acids. CDR3 bases: TGTGCCAGCAGCTCGAAAGAGACCCAGTACTTC. It is translated as CASSSKETQYF.

The genes are TRBV20-1 and TRBJ2-2; D is perhaps TRBD1 (6 bases). Trimming pared 3 bases from V and 4 bases from J, leaving 12 bases between. The CDR3 runs to 14 residues. In germline, CDR1 is DFQATT, CDR2 SNEGSKA (reference sequence). The CDR3 nucleotides are TGCAGTGCTAGTGCCCCACAGGGCACCGGGGAGCTGTTTTTT. It yields the protein CSASAPQGTGELFF.

This sequence joins TRBV3-1 (or the pseudogene TRBV3-2) and TRBJ2-7; unclear D gene. V was clipped by 1 base and J by 9 bases, with 13 bases between them. CDR1 is LGHDT, CDR2 YNNKEL, per germline (reference sequence). This CDR3 has 13 residues. This CDR3 reads CASSQAVLAGQYF. The CDR3 nucleotides read TGTGCCAGCAGCCAAGCGGTATTGGCAGGGCAGTACTTC.

The V gene is TRBV10-3, the J gene TRBJ1-2, with D possibly TRBD1 on 6 matching bases. The germline CDR1 and CDR2 sequences are ENHRY and SYGVKD. This CDR3 has 13 amino acids. Trimming stripped 4 bases from V and 4 bases from J, with 10 bases between. CDR3 DNA: TGTGCCATCAGTGGGTCACAGGGCTATGGCTACACCTTC. Translation: CAISGSQGYGYTF.